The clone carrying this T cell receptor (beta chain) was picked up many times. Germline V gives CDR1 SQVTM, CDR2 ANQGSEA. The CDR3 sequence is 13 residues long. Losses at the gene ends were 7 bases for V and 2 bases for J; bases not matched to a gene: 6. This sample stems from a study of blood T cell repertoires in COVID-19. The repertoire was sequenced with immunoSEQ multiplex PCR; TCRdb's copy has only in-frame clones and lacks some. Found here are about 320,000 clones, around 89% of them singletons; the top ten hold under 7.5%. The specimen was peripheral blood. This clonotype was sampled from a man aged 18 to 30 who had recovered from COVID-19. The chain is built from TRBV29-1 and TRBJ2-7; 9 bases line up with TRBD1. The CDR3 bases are TGCAGCGCCCGGGACAGGGACACCTACGAGCAGTACTTC. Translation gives CSARDRDTYEQYF.